The 20 T cell receptor beta chains given below trace back to one sample, sequenced in a study of cytomegalovirus exposure and HLA in healthy donors. The PCR ran on 60 Vbeta and 13 Jbeta primers. Generated by immunoSEQ multiplex PCR, the TCRdb table keeps only in-frame clones and is missing some. The sample has some 140,000 clones; 77% are singletons. The sample taken for sequencing was PBMCs. The receptor source for this set is a young man in good health and CMV-seronegative.

The chain couples TRBV6-6 to TRBJ1-1; 9 bases agree with TRBD1. Trimming cost V 6 bases and J 0 bases; bases outside gene matches: 8. CDR3 length equals 16 residues. Per germline, CDR1 MNHNY and CDR2 SVGAGI (reference sequence). The CDR3 loop is CASSTGGDRVNTEAFF. CDR3 DNA: TGTGCCAGCAGCACTGGGGGGGACAGGGTGAACACTGAAGCTTTCTTT.

The genes are TRBV2 and TRBJ2-1; D possibly corresponds to TRBD2 (6 bases). Trimming cost V 3 bases and J 9 bases, with 6 bases left between them. CDR1 is SNHLY, CDR2 FYNNEI, per germline. The CDR3 is 11 amino acids. CDR3 bases: TGTGCCAGCAGTGAGGGGGGTGAGCAGTTCTTC. Its translation is CASSEGGEQFF.

The V gene is TRBV29-1, the J gene TRBJ1-4, with 8 bases lining up with TRBD1. From germline, CDR1 is SQVTM and CDR2 ANQGSEA. The CDR3 sequence is 13 residues long. Unmatched junction bases numbered 6, after V lost 4 bases and J lost 8 bases. The CDR3, as DNA: TGCAGCGTTGTGGGCAGGGGGCAAGAAAAACTGTTTTTT. Translating it yields CSVVGRGQEKLFF. The variable domain in full, with the rest retrieved from reference TRBV29-1 and TRBJ1-4, is SAVISQKPSRDICQRGTSLTIQCQVDSQVTMMFWYRQQPGQSLTLIATANQGSEATYESGFVIDKFPISRPNLTFSTLTVSNMSPEDSSIYLCSVVGRGQEKLFFGSGTQLSVL.

The J gene is TRBJ2-3, the V gene TRBV2; 9 bases are a match to TRBD2. The trim removed 4 bases at V and 6 bases at J, leaving 8 bases unmatched. Germline V gene sequence: CDR1 SNHLY, CDR2 FYNNEI. This CDR3 contains 15 residues. The CDR3 region has the DNA TGTGCCAGCAGTGCGCGGGAGGGGCAATCTGATACGCAGTATTTT. This translates into CASSAREGQSDTQYF.

This clone was detected only a few times. The CDR3 spells CASSLGGGGGGSYEQYF. In DNA, the CDR3 is TGTGCCAGCAGTCTCGGTGGAGGAGGGGGGGGATCCTACGAGCAGTACTTC. The V and J genes are TRBV27 and TRBJ2-7, with a weak D call TRBD2 (7 bases). From germline, CDR1 is MNHEY and CDR2 SMNVEV (reference sequence). V was clipped by 5 bases and J by 1 base, with 21 bases between them. The CDR3 has 17 amino acids.

J is TRBJ2-1 and V is TRBV5-1, with TRBD1 matching 10 bases. Germline trimming cut 1 base from V and 4 bases from J; bases unmatched to any gene: 8. The germline gives CDR1 SGHRS, CDR2 YFSETQ. CDR3 length: 17 residues. The CDR3 is CASSLSGTGVAYNEQFF. The CDR3, as DNA: TGCGCCAGCAGCTTGTCCGGGACAGGGGTAGCGTACAATGAGCAGTTCTTC.

The chain employs TRBV7-9 and TRBJ1-1; 7 nucleotides agree with TRBD1. The V gene end was trimmed by 8 bases and the J gene end by 0 bases; junction bases not matched to a gene: 21. The CDR3 contains 19 residues. Germline V gives CDR1 SEHNR, CDR2 FQNEAQ (reference sequence). CDR3 loop: CASQTTNRVGQSLNTEAFF. The CDR3, as DNA: TGTGCCAGCCAAACAACAAATCGAGTGGGACAGTCCTTGAACACTGAAGCTTTCTTT.

V and J are TRBV15 and TRBJ1-3; D may be TRBD1 (6 bases). The CDR3 is 17 residues long. CDR1 is LNHNV and CDR2 is YYDKDF in the germline V gene (reference sequence). Trimming took 3 bases from V and 0 from J, leaving 15 bases between them. The CDR3 here is CATSSQQGRSSGNTIYF. As DNA, the CDR3 is TGTGCCACCAGCAGTCAACAGGGAAGAAGCTCTGGAAACACCATATATTTT.

V is TRBV29-1 and J is TRBJ2-5; D remains unclear. Germline assignment: CDR1 SQVTM and CDR2 ANQGSEA. V was cut by 4 bases and J by 4 bases, with 16 bases left in between. The CDR3 sequence is 14 residues long. Here the CDR3 reads CSVAGGAIRETQYF. The DNA for the CDR3 is TGCAGCGTTGCTGGCGGAGCGATAAGAGAGACCCAGTACTTC.

This chain uses TRBV2 with TRBJ2-2; possible D gene TRBD1, 5 bases. V lost 5 bases, J lost 7 bases, and 14 bases lay in between. CDR1 is SNHLY, CDR2 FYNNEI, per germline. The CDR3 runs 14 residues. The CDR3 protein is CASSRTTLGGELFF. CDR3 DNA sequence: TGTGCCAGCAGTAGGACAACTCTCGGCGGGGAGCTGTTTTTT.

The V and J genes are TRBV5-4 and TRBJ2-5, with D tentatively TRBD2 (6 bases). The CDR3 has 15 amino acids. The germline V gene encodes CDR1 SGHNT and CDR2 YYREEE (reference sequence). The V and J ends lost 3 bases and 5 bases respectively, with 17 bases between them. CDR3 DNA: TGTGCCAGCAGCTACGGCGGGACGGCGAGGGAGACCCAGTACTTC. Its translation is CASSYGGTARETQYF.

The chain links TRBV10-3 to TRBJ2-7, with no clear D. The CDR3 has 14 amino acids. CDR1 is ENHRY and CDR2 is SYGVKD in the germline V gene. The DNA of the CDR3 is TGTGCTATTTGCAAGCAGAAGGCGGCATACGAGCAGTACTTC. It codes for CAICKQKAAYEQYF.

This clone was seen only a few times. This chain joins TRBV2 and TRBJ2-1; tentative D call: TRBD2 (5 bases). Deletions cut 7 bases from V and 7 bases from J, with 14 bases between. Germline assignment: CDR1 SNHLY and CDR2 FYNNEI. The CDR3 totals 13 residues. The CDR3 loop is CASTYSRENEQFF. Here the CDR3 DNA reads TGTGCCAGCACCTACTCTAGGGAGAATGAGCAGTTCTTC.

The chain combines TRBV25-1 with TRBJ2-3; D possibly corresponds to TRBD1 (5 bases). With 0 bases removed from V and 4 bases from J, the gap between germline ends came to 8 bases. Germline V gene data show CDR1 as MGHDK and CDR2 as SYGVNS. This CDR3 is 14 amino acids long. CDR3 sequence reads: CASSEYRGADTQYF. The CDR3 DNA follows: TGTGCCAGCAGTGAATATAGGGGTGCAGATACGCAGTATTTT.

This chain connects TRBV7-2 to TRBJ2-1; 9 bases line up with TRBD2. V shed 1 base, J shed 14 bases, and the junction held 12 bases outside the gene matches. From germline, CDR1 is SGHTA and CDR2 FQGNSA. This CDR3 comprises 15 residues. The CDR3 is CASSLDPSGILGEFF. The DNA of the CDR3 is TGTGCCAGCAGCTTAGACCCTAGCGGGATCCTGGGTGAGTTCTTC. The entire variable domain, with the rest obtained from reference TRBV7-2 and TRBJ2-1, is as follows: GAGVSQSPSNKVTEKGKDVELRCDPISGHTALYWYRQSLGQGLEFLIYFQGNSAPDKSGLPSDRFSAERTGGSVSTLTIQRTQQEDSAVYLCASSLDPSGILGEFFGPGTRLTVL.

The V gene is TRBV6-1, the J gene TRBJ1-2; TRBD1 might be the D (6 bases). Germline CDR1 is MNHNS and CDR2 is SASEGT. The CDR3 length is 15 residues. V gave up 6 bases and J gave up 7 bases, with 21 bases separating them. The CDR3 region is CASSQSTTGFGGYTF. As DNA, the CDR3 is TGTGCCAGCAGCCAATCCACTACAGGGTTCGGTGGCTACACCTTC.

This chain connects TRBV6-5 to TRBJ1-1, with unresolved D. Per the germline V gene, CDR1 is MNHEY and CDR2 is SVGAGI. Trimming pared 0 bases from V and 5 bases from J, leaving 13 bases between. CDR3 size: 15 residues. Here the CDR3 reads CASSYSSGGITEAFF. CDR3 coding DNA: TGTGCCAGCAGTTACTCTTCGGGAGGGATAACTGAAGCTTTCTTT.

This clone showed up just once. This rearrangement joins TRBV2 to TRBJ2-1; D might be TRBD1 (7 bases). Trimming removed 2 bases from V and 8 bases from J, with 16 bases in between. The CDR3 runs 15 residues. Per germline, CDR1 SNHLY and CDR2 FYNNEI. CDR3 in amino acids: CASSERRGLFDEQFF. CDR3 coding DNA: TGTGCCAGCAGTGAAAGGAGGGGGCTCTTCGATGAGCAGTTCTTC.

This sequence joins TRBV7-3 and TRBJ1-1; D is perhaps TRBD1 (5 bases). Germline V gene data show CDR1 as SGHTA and CDR2 as FQGTGA. The length of the CDR3 is 14 residues. Trimming removed 5 bases at V and 1 base at J, with 11 bases between. The CDR3 bases are TGTGCCAGCAGCCCTCTGGGGGGGAACACTGAAGCTTTCTTT. It translates to CASSPLGGNTEAFF.

The rearrangement joins TRBV5-5 to TRBJ1-2, with D maybe TRBD1 (5 bases). The CDR3 is 13 amino acids. The ends were cut back, 4 bases at V and 5 bases at J, with 12 bases in the middle. The germline V gene has CDR1 SGHKS and CDR2 YYEKEE (reference sequence). CDR3 in DNA: TGTGCCAGCAGCCCTGACCCAGGGTATGGCTACACCTTC. This codes for CASSPDPGYGYTF.